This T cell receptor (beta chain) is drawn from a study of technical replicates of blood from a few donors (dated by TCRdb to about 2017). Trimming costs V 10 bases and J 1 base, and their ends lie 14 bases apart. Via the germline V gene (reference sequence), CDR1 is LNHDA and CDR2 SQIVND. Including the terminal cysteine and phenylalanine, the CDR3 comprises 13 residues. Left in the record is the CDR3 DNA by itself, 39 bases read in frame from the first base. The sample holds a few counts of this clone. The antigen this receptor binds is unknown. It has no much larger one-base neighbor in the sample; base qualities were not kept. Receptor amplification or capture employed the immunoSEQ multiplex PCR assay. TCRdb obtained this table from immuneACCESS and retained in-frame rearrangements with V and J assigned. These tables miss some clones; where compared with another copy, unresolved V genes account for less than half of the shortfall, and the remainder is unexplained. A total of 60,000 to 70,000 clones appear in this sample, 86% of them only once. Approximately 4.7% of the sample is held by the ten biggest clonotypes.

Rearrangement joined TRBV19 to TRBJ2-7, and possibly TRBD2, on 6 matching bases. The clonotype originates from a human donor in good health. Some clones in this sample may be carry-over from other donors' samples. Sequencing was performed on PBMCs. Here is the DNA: TGTGCCACCAGGAGGGGATCATCCTACGAGCAGTACTTC. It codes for CATRRGSSYEQYF. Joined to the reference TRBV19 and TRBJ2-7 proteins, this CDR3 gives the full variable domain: DGGITQSPKYLFRKEGQNVTLSCEQNLNHDAMYWYRQDPGQGLRLIYYSQIVNDFQKGDIAEGYSVSREKKESFPLTVTSAQKNPTAFYLCATRRGSSYEQYFGPGTRLTVT.